The T cell receptor beta chain under discussion was sequenced for a study of blood T cell repertoires in COVID-19. This clone showed up just a few times. Recovered participants had two consecutive negative NP/OP PCR tests, healthcare professional clearance, or symptom resolution. The method was immunoSEQ multiplex PCR; TCRdb's version includes in-frame clones alone and lacks a portion of them. This sample has 250,000 to 350,000 clones, with around 87% found just once. The sample consisted of PBMCs or T cells enriched from blood (not recorded which). The receptor's source is a woman aged 30 to 39 who had recovered from COVID-19.

The DNA of the CDR3 is TGCGCCAGCAGCCAAGATTATGGAAGCGGGTACCACTACGAGCAGTACTTC. This sequence encodes CASSQDYGSGYHYEQYF. The chain recombines TRBV4-1 with TRBJ2-7, with D possibly TRBD2 on 6 matching bases. The germline V gene encodes CDR1 MGHRA and CDR2 YSYEKL. V lost 0 bases and J 3 bases, leaving 18 bases between the germline ends. CDR3 size: 17 residues.